The rows below give T cell receptor beta chains drawn from one sample of a study of graft-versus-host responses after intestinal transplantation. Profiling relied on immunoSEQ multiplex PCR, and the TCRdb table lists in-frame clones only, not all of them. The sample yields about 120,000 clones, roughly 96% seen once. Their target antigens are unknown. Material: unstimulated CD8+ T cells sorted from spleen or lymph node cells, obtained before intestinal transplant. These TCRs come from a human donor who received an intestinal transplant. The CDR3 runs from the conserved cysteine through the conserved F or W. Each record gives: J gene, clone size, V gene, D gene, CDR3 DNA, CDR3 protein. A D gene is named only where the DNA matches it firmly. Expanded clones are given a class, and other clones once, few, many or no size at all.

>TRBJ2-5|.|TRBV4-3|TRBD1
TGCGCCAGCAGCCAAGGGGACAGGGGCCAAGAGACCCAGTACTTC
CASSQGDRGQETQYF
>TRBJ2-5|.|TRBV11-2|TRBD2
TGTGCCAGCAGCTCCCTAGCGGACCAAGAGACCCAGTACTTC
CASSSLADQETQYF
>TRBJ2-5|.|TRBV5-1|.
TGCGCCAGCAGCTTGGTAGGGGCAGGGCCAGAGACCCAGTACTTC
CASSLVGAGPETQYF
>TRBJ2-2|.|TRBV27|.
TGTGCCAGCAGTCCCCAGGTCCGGGGGGCGTCGGTCACCGGGGAGCTGTTTTTT
CASSPQVRGASVTGELFF
>TRBJ2-7|.|TRBV28|TRBD1
TGTGCCAGCAGTTCCCCGGCGGCCGCGACCGGACAGGGGAAATACGAGCAGTACTTC
CASSSPAAATGQGKYEQYF
>TRBJ1-5|.|TRBV16|TRBD1
TGTGCCAGCAGCCAATCGGGACAGGGGACAAATCAGCCCCAGCATTTT
CASSQSGQGTNQPQHF
>TRBJ2-2|.|TRBV7-9|TRBD1
TGTGCCAGCAGCGACTGGACAGGGCACACCGGGGAGCTGTTTTTT
CASSDWTGHTGELFF
>TRBJ1-6|.|TRBV28|TRBD1
TGTGCCAGCAGTTTCCCGGGACAGGGAAATTCACCCCTCCACTTT
CASSFPGQGNSPLHF
>TRBJ1-2|.|TRBV5-8|.
TGTGCCAGCAGGATTGCCGGAGATCCCTATGGCTACACCTTC
CASRIAGDPYGYTF
>TRBJ2-7|.|TRBV11-2|.
TGTGCCAGCAGCTTAAACCCCCCTTCTACCTACGAGCAGTACTTC
CASSLNPPSTYEQYF
>TRBJ2-5|.|TRBV5-1|TRBD2
TGCGCCAGCAGCTTTTGGGGACTAGCGGGAGATGAGACCCAGTACTTC
CASSFWGLAGDETQYF
>TRBJ2-1|once|TRBV9|TRBD1
TGTGCCAGCACCAGGGACAGGGTGGTAAATGAGCAGTTCTTC
CASTRDRVVNEQFF
>TRBJ2-1|once|TRBV13|TRBD2
TGTGCCAGCAGCTTAGAGGGAGCGGGACGTACGGATGAGCAGTTCTTC
CASSLEGAGRTDEQFF
>TRBJ1-1|.|TRBV28|.
TGTGCCAGCAGTTTCGATGAAATGAACACTGAAGCTTTCTTT
CASSFDEMNTEAFF
>TRBJ2-3|.|TRBV7-9|.
TGTGCCAGCAGCCCCCGGAAAAATACGCAGTATTTT
CASSPRKNTQYF
>TRBJ2-2|.|TRBV6-5|TRBD2
TGTGCCAGCAGTTCGACTAGCGGGGGCACCGGGGAGCTGTTTTTT
CASSSTSGGTGELFF
>TRBJ2-6|once|TRBV4-3|.
TGCGCCAGCAGCCAGTCCTCTGGGGCCAACGTCCTGACTTTC
CASSQSSGANVLTF
>TRBJ1-2|.|TRBV30|.
TGTGCCTGGAGTGGGACCTTCAAGGGGAACGGCTACACCTTC
CAWSGTFKGNGYTF
>TRBJ1-5|.|TRBV15|.
TGTGCCACCAGCACTAGCGGGAGTCAGCCCCAGCATTTT
CATSTSGSQPQHF
>TRBJ2-3|.|TRBV2|.
TGTGCCAGCGGGCCGAGAAAGGGGGGGGATACGCAGTATTTT
CASGPRKGGDTQYF
>TRBJ2-3|.|TRBV4-1|TRBD1
TGCGCCAGCAGCCTACAGGGGGCGCGAACAGATACGCAGTATTTT
CASSLQGARTDTQYF
>TRBJ2-1|.|TRBV4-3|TRBD2
TGCGCCAGCAGCCAAGATCCAATAAGGGACTACACCTACAATGAGCAGTTCTTC
CASSQDPIRDYTYNEQFF
>TRBJ2-7|.|TRBV27|.
TGTGCCAGCAGCAGCCCAGGTGGAACACCCTACGAGCAGTACTTC
CASSSPGGTPYEQYF
>TRBJ2-7|.|TRBV19|.
TGTGCCAGTAGTACCGCACAGGGTCCCTACGAGCAGTACTTC
CASSTAQGPYEQYF
>TRBJ1-1|once|TRBV11-1|.
TGTGCCAGCAGCTTAGGTGACACTGAAGCTTTCTTT
CASSLGDTEAFF
>TRBJ1-5|.|TRBV4-1|.
TGCGCCAGCAGCCCCCGCACACCTAGCAATCAGCCCCAGCATTTT
CASSPRTPSNQPQHF
>TRBJ2-7|once|TRBV7-8|.
TGTGCCAGCAGCTTAGTACCCAGCTCCTACGAGCAGTACTTC
CASSLVPSSYEQYF
>TRBJ2-3|.|TRBV4-1|.
TGCGCCAGCAGCCAAGATACGGTCAGATGGACAGATACGCAGTATTTT
CASSQDTVRWTDTQYF
>TRBJ2-7|few|TRBV6-1|.
TGTGCCAGCAGTGAAATAGGGACGGGGAAGTGGGAGCAGTACTTC
CASSEIGTGKWEQYF
>TRBJ2-7|few|TRBV9|.
TGTGCCAGCAGCCCAGGGGGGGGCGGGTCCTACGAGCAGTACTTC
CASSPGGGGSYEQYF
>TRBJ1-2|.|TRBV13|.
TGTGCCAGCAGCTCCCTCCCCTGGGGCGAGACTGACGGCTACACCTTC
CASSSLPWGETDGYTF
>TRBJ2-7|.|TRBV27|.
TGTGCCAGCAGTTTTGGTACGGGGGTTGGCGAGCAGTACTTC
CASSFGTGVGEQYF
>TRBJ2-7|.|TRBV30|.
TGTGCCTGGAGCTCTTGGGGGACATCGACCTACGAGCAGTACTTC
CAWSSWGTSTYEQYF
>TRBJ2-7|.|TRBV18|.
TGTGCCAGCTCACCAACCACACACGAGCAGTACTTC
CASSPTTHEQYF
>TRBJ1-1|once|TRBV6-5|.
TGTGCCAGCATCCAGGGCGGCACTGAAGCTTTCTTT
CASIQGGTEAFF
>TRBJ1-1|.|TRBV19|.
TGTGCCAGTAGTATAGGGCAGCCGAACACTGAAGCTTTCTTT
CASSIGQPNTEAFF
>TRBJ2-3|.|TRBV30|.
TGTGCCTGGAGCGCGGACGGCCCAGATACGCAGTATTTT
CAWSADGPDTQYF
>TRBJ1-4|once|TRBV5-3|.
TGTGCCAGAAGCTTGGAGACAGACGAAAAACTGTTTTTT
CARSLETDEKLFF
>TRBJ2-1|.|TRBV5-1|TRBD2
TGCGCCAGCAGCTTGCGGACTAGCGGATTAAGCTCCTACAATGAGCAGTTCTTC
CASSLRTSGLSSYNEQFF
>TRBJ2-1|.|TRBV27|TRBD2
TGTGCCAGCAGTTTTTTTGGGACTAATTACAATGAGCAGTTCTTC
CASSFFGTNYNEQFF
>TRBJ2-7|.|TRBV27|.
TGTGCCTCCGCCCCAGGGCGAAGGAACGAGCAGTACTTC
CASAPGRRNEQYF
>TRBJ1-1|.|TRBV29-1|.
TGCAGCGTTGAAGATGGGCTAGAAGCTTTCTTT
CSVEDGLEAFF
>TRBJ1-4|.|TRBV29-1|.
TGCAGCGTCACGGCGGGGGCAACTAATGAAAAACTGTTTTTT
CSVTAGATNEKLFF
>TRBJ1-5|.|TRBV11-1|.
TGTGCCAGCAGCTTAGGAAGATCGGGTTCGGGGAATTGGGAGCCCCAGCATTTT
CASSLGRSGSGNWEPQHF
>TRBJ2-1|.|TRBV10-3|.
TGTGCCATCAGTGATTTCAGGCGGAAGACCTCCTACAATGAGCAGTTCTTC
CAISDFRRKTSYNEQFF